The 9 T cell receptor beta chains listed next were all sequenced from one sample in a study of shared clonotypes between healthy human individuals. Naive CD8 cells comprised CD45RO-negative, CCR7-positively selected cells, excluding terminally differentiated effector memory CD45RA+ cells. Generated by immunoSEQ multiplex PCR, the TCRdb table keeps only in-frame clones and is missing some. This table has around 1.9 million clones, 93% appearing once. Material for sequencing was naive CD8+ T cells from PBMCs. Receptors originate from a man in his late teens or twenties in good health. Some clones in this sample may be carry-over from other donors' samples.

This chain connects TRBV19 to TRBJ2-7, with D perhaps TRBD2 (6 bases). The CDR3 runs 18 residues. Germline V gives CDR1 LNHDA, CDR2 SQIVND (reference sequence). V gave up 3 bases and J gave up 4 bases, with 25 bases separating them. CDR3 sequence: CASSMAALRGLALYEQYF. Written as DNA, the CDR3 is TGTGCCAGTAGTATGGCCGCGTTAAGGGGACTGGCTTTATACGAGCAGTACTTC.

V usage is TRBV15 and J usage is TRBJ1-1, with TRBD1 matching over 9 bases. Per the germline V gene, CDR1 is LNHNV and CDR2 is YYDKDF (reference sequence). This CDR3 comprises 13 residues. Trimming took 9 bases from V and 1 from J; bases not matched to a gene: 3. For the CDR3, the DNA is TGTGCCACGGGGGACAGGGCGAACACTGAAGCTTTCTTT. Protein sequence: CATGDRANTEAFF.

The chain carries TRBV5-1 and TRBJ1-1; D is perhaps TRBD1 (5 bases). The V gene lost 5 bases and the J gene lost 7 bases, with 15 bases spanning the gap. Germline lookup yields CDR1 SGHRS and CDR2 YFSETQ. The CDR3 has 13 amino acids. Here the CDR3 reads CASRPDGGIEAFF. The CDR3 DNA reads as TGCGCCAGCAGACCCGACGGGGGGATTGAAGCTTTCTTT.

CDR3 in amino acids: CASSLEGAHYGYTF. Here the CDR3 DNA reads TGTGCCAGCAGCTTAGAGGGGGCTCACTATGGCTACACCTTC. The V gene is TRBV7-9, the J gene TRBJ1-2; TRBD1 matches at 7 bases. The V gene end was trimmed by 1 base and the J gene end by 3 bases; junction bases not matched to a gene: 2. The CDR3 sequence is 14 residues long. Per germline, CDR1 SEHNR and CDR2 FQNEAQ (reference sequence).

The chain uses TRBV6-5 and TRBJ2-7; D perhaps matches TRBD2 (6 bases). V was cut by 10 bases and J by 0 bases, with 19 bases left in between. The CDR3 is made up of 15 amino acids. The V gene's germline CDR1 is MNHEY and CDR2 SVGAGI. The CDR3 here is CATHMWRDHSYEQYF. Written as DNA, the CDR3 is TGTGCCACCCACATGTGGCGGGACCACTCCTACGAGCAGTACTTC.

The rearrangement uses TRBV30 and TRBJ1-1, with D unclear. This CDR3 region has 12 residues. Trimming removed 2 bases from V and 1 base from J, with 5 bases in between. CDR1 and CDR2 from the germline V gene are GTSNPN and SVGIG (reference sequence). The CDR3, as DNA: TGTGCCTGGAGTTCATGGAACACTGAAGCTTTCTTT. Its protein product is CAWSSWNTEAFF.

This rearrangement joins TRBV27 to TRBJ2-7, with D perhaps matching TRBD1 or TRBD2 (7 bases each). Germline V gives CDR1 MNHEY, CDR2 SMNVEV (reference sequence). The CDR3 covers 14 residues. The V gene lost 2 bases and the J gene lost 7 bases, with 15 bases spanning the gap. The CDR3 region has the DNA TGTGCCAGCAGTTTAAGGGGGCTAGCGGCGGAGCAGTACTTC. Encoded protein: CASSLRGLAAEQYF.

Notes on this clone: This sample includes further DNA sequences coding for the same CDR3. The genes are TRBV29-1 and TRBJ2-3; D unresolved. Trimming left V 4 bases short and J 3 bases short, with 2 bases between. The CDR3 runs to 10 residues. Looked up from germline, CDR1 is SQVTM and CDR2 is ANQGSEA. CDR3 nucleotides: TGCAGCGTTGGGACAGATACGCAGTATTTT. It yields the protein CSVGTDTQYF.

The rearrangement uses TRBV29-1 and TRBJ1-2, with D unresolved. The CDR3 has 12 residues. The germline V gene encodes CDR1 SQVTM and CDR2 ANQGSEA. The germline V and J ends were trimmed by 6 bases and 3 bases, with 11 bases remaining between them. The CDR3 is CSVVNDYYGYTF. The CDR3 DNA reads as TGCAGCGTAGTCAATGATTACTATGGCTACACCTTC.